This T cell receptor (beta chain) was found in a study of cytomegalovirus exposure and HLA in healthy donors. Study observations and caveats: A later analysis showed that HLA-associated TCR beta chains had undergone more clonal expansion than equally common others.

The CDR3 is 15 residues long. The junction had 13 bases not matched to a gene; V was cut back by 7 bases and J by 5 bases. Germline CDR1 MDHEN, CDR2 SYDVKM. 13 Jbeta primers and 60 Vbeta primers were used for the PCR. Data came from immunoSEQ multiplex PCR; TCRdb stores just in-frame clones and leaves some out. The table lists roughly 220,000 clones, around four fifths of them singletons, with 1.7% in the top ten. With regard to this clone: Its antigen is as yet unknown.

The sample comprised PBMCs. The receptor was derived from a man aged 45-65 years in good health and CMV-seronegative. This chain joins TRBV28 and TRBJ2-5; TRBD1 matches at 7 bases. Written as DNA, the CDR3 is TGTGCCAGCAATAGGGGAACAGGGGATGGGGAGACCCAGTACTTC. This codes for CASNRGTGDGETQYF.